The 5 T cell receptor beta chains presented below share a single source sample, sequenced in a study of Ad26.COV2.S vaccination and SARS-CoV-2 variants. Treatment: 19 received Ad26.COV2.S at low or high dose, single or two shots; about 5 received placebo; per-sample allocation not given. Sample collection was performed on day 63 after the first vaccine or placebo injection. Profiling relied on immunoSEQ multiplex PCR, and the TCRdb table lists in-frame clones only, not all of them. The data show 320,000 or so clones, with 75% to 90% seen just once and 5% to 6.5% held by the top ten. The starting material was peripheral blood, obtained in a trial of Ad26.COV2.S vaccine versus placebo. These receptor sequences come from a person aged 18 to 65 who received the Ad26.COV2.S COVID-19 vaccine or a placebo.

The V call is TRBV19, the J call TRBJ1-5; 7 bases align to TRBD1. Trimming cost V 2 bases and J 3 bases; bases outside gene matches: 7. Germline V gene data show CDR1 as LNHDA and CDR2 as SQIVND (reference sequence). The CDR3 spans 16 residues. CDR3: CASSITGQRINQPQHF. The DNA for the CDR3 is TGTGCCAGTAGTATAACGGGACAGCGGATCAATCAGCCCCAGCATTTT.

The chain recombines TRBV5-6 with TRBJ2-2; 12 bases match TRBD1. With 6 bases clipped from V and 2 bases from J, the junction kept 8 bases outside the gene matches. Per germline, CDR1 SGHDT and CDR2 YYEEEE. CDR3 length: 17 amino acids. The CDR3 DNA reads TGTGCCAGCATCTTCAGGGGACAGGGGGCTAACACCGGGGAGCTGTTTTTT. It encodes CASIFRGQGANTGELFF. Supplemented by reference TRBV5-6 and TRBJ2-2, the full variable domain reads DAGVTQSPTHLIKTRGQQVTLRCSPKSGHDTVSWYQQALGQGPQFIFQYYEEEERQRGNFPDRFSGHQFPNYSSELNVNALLLGDSALYLCASIFRGQGANTGELFFGEGSRLTVL.

This chain uses TRBV9 with TRBJ2-3; D gene unclear. Trimming removed 4 bases at V and 4 bases at J, with 16 bases between. CDR3 length: 15 amino acids. CDR1 SGDLS and CDR2 YYNGEE come from the germline V gene. In nucleotides, the CDR3 is TGTGCCAGCAGCCCGCAGGTGGAGCCCCCAGATACGCAGTATTTT. This gives the protein CASSPQVEPPDTQYF.

The chain is built from TRBV18 and TRBJ2-2, with D tentatively TRBD2 (5 bases). Germline loops: CDR1 KGHSH, CDR2 LQKENI. V gave up 8 bases and J gave up 0 bases, with 7 bases separating them. The CDR3 covers 13 residues. Here the CDR3 DNA reads TGTGCCAGCGCGGGTCCGAACACCGGGGAGCTGTTTTTT. The encoded protein is CASAGPNTGELFF.

J is TRBJ1-3 and V is TRBV3-1 (or the pseudogene TRBV3-2), with a weak D call TRBD1 (5 bases). The ends were cut back, 4 bases at V and 1 base at J, with 11 bases in the middle. Germline assignment: CDR1 LGHDT and CDR2 YNNKEL (reference sequence). This CDR3 contains 15 residues. CDR3 region: CASSRPGGSGNTIYF. The CDR3 DNA reads as TGTGCCAGCAGCCGCCCCGGGGGGTCTGGAAACACCATATATTTT.